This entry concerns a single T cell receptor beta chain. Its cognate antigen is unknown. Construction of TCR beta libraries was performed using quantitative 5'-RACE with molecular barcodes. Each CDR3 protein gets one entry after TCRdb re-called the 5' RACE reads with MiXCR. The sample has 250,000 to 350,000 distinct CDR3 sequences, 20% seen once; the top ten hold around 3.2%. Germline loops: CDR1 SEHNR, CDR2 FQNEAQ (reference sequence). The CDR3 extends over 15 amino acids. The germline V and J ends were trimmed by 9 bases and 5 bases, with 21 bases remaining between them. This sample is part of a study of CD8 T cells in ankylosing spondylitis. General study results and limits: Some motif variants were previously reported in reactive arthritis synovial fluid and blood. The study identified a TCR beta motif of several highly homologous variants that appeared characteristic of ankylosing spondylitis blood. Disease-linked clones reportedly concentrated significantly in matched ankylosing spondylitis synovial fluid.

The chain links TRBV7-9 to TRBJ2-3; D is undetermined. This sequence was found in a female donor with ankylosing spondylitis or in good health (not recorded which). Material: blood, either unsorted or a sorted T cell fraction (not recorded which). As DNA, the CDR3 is TGTGCCAGTAACCTCAACCGAGCAGGCAGAGATACGCAGTATTTT. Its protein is CASNLNRAGRDTQYF.